This TCR beta chain was identified in a study of OX40 agonist ivuxolimab in advanced cancers. Study at large: Males comprised over 80% of the group, whose mean age was approximately 61 years (range about 20 to 90). Study-wide results and caveats: On average, CD8+ T cells showed a greater number of expanded clones than CD4+.

Assay used: immunoSEQ multiplex PCR; TCRdb lists only in-frame clones, some missing. This sample has about 24,000 clones, with around 75% found just once. CDR1 MNHNY and CDR2 SVGAGI come from the germline V gene (reference sequence). The CDR3 extends over 16 amino acids. Unmatched junction bases numbered 6, after V lost 2 bases and J lost 5 bases. With respect to this clone: Its matching antigen is unknown.

The source of this sequence is an adult with an advanced solid tumor such as melanoma, head and neck, liver or kidney cancer. The chain joins TRBV6-6 to TRBJ1-5; 10 bases agree with TRBD1. This specimen consisted of CD4+ or CD8+ T cells sorted from blood, obtained in a trial of the OX40 agonist ivuxolimab. The CDR3 loop is CASSYPTGGADQPQHF. The CDR3 DNA follows: TGTGCCAGCAGTTACCCGACAGGGGGCGCGGATCAGCCCCAGCATTTT.